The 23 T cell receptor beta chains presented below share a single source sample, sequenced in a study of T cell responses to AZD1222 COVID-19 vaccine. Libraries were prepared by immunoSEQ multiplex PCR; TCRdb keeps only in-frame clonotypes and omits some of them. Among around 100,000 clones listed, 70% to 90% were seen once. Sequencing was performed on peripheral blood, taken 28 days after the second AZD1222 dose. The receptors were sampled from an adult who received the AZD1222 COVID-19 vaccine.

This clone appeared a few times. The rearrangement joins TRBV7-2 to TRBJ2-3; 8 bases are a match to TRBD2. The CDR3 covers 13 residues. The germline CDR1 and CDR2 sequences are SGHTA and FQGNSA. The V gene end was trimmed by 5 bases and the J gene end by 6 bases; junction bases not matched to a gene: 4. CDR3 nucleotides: TGTGCCAGCAGCCGGGGGGGAATCGATACGCAGTATTTT. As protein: CASSRGGIDTQYF.

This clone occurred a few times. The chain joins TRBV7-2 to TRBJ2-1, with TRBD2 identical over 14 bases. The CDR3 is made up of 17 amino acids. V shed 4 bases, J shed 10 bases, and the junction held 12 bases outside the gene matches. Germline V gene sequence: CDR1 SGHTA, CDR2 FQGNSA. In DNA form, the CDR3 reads TGTGCCAGCAGCTCGTTACGACTAGCGGGGGGGCTGGGGGAGCAGTTCTTC. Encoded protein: CASSSLRLAGGLGEQFF.

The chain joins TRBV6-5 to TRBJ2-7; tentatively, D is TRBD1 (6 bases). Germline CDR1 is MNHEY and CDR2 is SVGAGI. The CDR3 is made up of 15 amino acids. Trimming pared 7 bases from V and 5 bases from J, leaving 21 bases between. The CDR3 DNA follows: TGTGCCAGCATCCCTGGCCCAACAGGGATCAACGAGCAGTACTTC. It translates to CASIPGPTGINEQYF.

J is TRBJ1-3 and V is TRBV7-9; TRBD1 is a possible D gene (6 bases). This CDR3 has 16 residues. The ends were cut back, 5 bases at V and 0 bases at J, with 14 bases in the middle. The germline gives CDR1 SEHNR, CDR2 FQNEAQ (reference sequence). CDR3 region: CASSPPGQTSGNTIYF. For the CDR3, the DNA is TGTGCCAGCAGCCCCCCTGGACAGACCTCTGGAAACACCATATATTTT.

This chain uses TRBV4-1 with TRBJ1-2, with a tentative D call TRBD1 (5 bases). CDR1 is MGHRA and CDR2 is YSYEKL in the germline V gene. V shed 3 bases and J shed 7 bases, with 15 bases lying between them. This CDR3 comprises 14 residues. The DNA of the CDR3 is TGCGCCAGCAGCCATCCCGGGGCGGCTCCTGGCTACACCTTC. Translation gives CASSHPGAAPGYTF.

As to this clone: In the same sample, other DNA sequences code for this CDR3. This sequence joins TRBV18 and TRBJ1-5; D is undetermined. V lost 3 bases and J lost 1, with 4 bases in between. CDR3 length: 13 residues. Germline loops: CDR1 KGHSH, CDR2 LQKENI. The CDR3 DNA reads TGTGCCAGCTCACCGGACAGCAATCAGCCCCAGCATTTT. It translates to CASSPDSNQPQHF.

CDR3 loop: CASQGTSGGTDTQYF. The CDR3 DNA reads TGTGCCTCCCAGGGGACTAGCGGGGGCACAGATACGCAGTATTTT. The genes are TRBV19 and TRBJ2-3, with 13 bases that match TRBD2. The CDR3 covers 15 residues. Per the germline V gene, CDR1 is LNHDA and CDR2 is SQIVND (reference sequence). After removal of 11 bases from V and 1 base from J, the junction contained 6 bases not matched to a gene.

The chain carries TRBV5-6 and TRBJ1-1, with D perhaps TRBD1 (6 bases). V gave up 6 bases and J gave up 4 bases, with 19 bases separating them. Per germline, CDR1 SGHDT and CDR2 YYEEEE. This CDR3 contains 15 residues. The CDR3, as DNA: TGTGCCAGCACCATATCGGCGGGCAGGGGCACTGAAGCTTTCTTT. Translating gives CASTISAGRGTEAFF.

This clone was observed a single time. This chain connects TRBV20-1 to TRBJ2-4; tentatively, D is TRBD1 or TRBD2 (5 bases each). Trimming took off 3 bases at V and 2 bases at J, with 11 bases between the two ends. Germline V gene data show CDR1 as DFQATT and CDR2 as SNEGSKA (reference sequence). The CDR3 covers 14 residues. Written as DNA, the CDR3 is TGCAGTGCTAGTGTTCAGGGACCCAAAAACATTCAGTACTTC. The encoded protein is CSASVQGPKNIQYF.

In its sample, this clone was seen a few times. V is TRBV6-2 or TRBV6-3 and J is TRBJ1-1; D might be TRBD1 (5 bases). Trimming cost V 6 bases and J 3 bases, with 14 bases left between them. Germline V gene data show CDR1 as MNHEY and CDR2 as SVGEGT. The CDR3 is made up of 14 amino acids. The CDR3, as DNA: TGTGCCAGCAGGTACCCCGGGGGGTACACTGAAGCTTTCTTT. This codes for CASRYPGGYTEAFF.

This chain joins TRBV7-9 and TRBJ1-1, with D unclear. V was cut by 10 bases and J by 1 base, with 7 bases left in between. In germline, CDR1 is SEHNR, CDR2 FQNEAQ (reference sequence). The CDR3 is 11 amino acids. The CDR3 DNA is TGTGCCACCCTGACGAACACTGAAGCTTTCTTT. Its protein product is CATLTNTEAFF.

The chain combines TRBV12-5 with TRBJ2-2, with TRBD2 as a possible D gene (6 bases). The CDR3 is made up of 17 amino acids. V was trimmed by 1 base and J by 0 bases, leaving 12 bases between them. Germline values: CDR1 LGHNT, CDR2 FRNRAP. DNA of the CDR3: TGTGCTAGTGGTTTGGAAAGTTGGGGGGCGAACACCGGGGAGCTGTTTTTT. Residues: CASGLESWGANTGELFF.

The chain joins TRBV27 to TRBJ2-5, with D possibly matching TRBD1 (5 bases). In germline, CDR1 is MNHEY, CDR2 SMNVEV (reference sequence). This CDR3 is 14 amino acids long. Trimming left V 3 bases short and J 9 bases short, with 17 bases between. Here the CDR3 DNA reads TGTGCCAGCAGTTTCCAGGGCAGCACGGGTTCCCAGTACTTC. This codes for CASSFQGSTGSQYF.

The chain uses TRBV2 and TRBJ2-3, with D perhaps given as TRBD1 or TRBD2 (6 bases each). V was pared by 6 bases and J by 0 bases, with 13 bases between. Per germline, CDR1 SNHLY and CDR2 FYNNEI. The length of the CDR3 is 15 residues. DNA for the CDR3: TGTGCCAGCAGCAAAAGAGGGGGGAGCACAGATACGCAGTATTTT. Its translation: CASSKRGGSTDTQYF.

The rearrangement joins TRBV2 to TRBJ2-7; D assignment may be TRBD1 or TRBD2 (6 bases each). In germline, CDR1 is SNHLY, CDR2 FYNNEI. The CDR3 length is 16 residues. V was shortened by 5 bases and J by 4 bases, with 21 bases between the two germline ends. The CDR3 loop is CASSIGGGGDTYEQYF. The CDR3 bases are TGTGCCAGCAGTATTGGAGGGGGTGGGGATACGTACGAGCAGTACTTC.

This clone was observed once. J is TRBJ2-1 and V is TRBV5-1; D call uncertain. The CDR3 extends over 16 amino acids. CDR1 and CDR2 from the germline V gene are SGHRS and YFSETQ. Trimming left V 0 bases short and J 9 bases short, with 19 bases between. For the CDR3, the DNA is TGCGCCAGCAGCTTGGGGCTCTCCCCCCCGCCCGGTGAGCAGTTCTTC. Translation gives CASSLGLSPPPGEQFF.

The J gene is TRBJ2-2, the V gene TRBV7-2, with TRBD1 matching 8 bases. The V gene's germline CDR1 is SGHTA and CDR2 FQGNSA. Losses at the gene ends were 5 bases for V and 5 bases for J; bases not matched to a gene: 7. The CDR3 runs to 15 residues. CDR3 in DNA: TGTGCCAGCAGCCCCCGGACAGGGAGGACCGGGGAGCTGTTTTTT. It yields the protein CASSPRTGRTGELFF. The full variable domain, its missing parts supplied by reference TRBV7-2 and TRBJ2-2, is GAGVSQSPSNKVTEKGKDVELRCDPISGHTALYWYRQSLGQGLEFLIYFQGNSAPDKSGLPSDRFSAERTGGSVSTLTIQRTQQEDSAVYLCASSPRTGRTGELFFGEGSRLTVL.

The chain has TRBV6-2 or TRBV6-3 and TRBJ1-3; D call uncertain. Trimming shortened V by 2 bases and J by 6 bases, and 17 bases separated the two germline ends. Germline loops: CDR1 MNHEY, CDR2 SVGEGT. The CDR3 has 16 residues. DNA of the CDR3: TGTGCCAGCAGTTACGAGGGCTCCTCAGCGGAAAACACCATATATTTT. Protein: CASSYEGSSAENTIYF.

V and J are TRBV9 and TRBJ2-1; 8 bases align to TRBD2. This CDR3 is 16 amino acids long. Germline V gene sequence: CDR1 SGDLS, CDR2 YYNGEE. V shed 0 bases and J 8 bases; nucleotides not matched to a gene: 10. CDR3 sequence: CASSVDTSGYGDEQFF. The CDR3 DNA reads TGTGCCAGCAGCGTAGATACTAGCGGATATGGGGATGAGCAGTTCTTC. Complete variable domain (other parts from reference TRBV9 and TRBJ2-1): DSGVTQTPKHLITATGQRVTLRCSPRSGDLSVYWYQQSLDQGLQFLIQYYNGEERAKGNILERFSAQQFPDLHSELNLSSLELGDSALYFCASSVDTSGYGDEQFFGPGTRLTVL.

This CDR3 is CASSLEGGLTTDTQYF. For the CDR3, the DNA is TGCGCCAGCAGCTTGGAAGGGGGACTTACCACAGATACGCAGTATTTT. The chain has TRBV5-1 and TRBJ2-3; D possibly uses TRBD1 or TRBD2 (6 bases each). Germline-derived CDR1 and CDR2 are SGHRS and YFSETQ. This CDR3 has 16 amino acids. The V end was cut by 0 bases, the J end by 2 bases, with 13 bases between.

CDR3 sequence (DNA): TGTGCCAGTGGGCAGGGTGGCTACACCTTC. This gives the protein CASGQGGYTF. The chain recombines TRBV19 with TRBJ1-2; TRBD1 might be the D (5 bases). The CDR3 covers 10 residues. The germline V gene encodes CDR1 LNHDA and CDR2 SQIVND (reference sequence). Between the trimmed V and J ends, which lost 8 bases and 7 bases, there was a span of 8 bases. The variable domain in full, completed from reference TRBV19 and TRBJ1-2, reads DGGITQSPKYLFRKEGQNVTLSCEQNLNHDAMYWYRQDPGQGLRLIYYSQIVNDFQKGDIAEGYSVSREKKESFPLTVTSAQKNPTAFYLCASGQGGYTFGSGTRLTVV.

CDR3 sequence reads: CASSPATWGSTEAFF. In DNA form, the CDR3 reads TGTGCCAGCAGCCCGGCGACCTGGGGAAGCACTGAAGCTTTCTTT. The J gene is TRBJ1-1, the V gene TRBV3-1 (or the pseudogene TRBV3-2); D remains unclear. Germline CDR1 LGHDT, CDR2 YNNKEL (reference sequence). The CDR3 loop spans 15 amino acids. Trimming cost V 4 bases and J 4 bases, with 16 bases left between them.

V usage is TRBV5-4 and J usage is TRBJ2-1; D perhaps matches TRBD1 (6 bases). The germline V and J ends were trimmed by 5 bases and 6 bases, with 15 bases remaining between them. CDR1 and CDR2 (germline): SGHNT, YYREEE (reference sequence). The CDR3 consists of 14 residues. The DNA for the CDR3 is TGTGCCAGCAGTTCCCGGACAGCCACCAATGAGCAGTTCTTC. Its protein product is CASSSRTATNEQFF.